Below are 10 T cell receptor beta chains sequenced from a single sample in a study of T cell repertoires in cytomegalovirus infection. TCRdb re-called the reads through MiXCR, storing one row per CDR3 protein. Here the sample spans hundreds of thousands of distinct CDR3 sequences, 24% being singletons. Sequencing was performed on CD8+ T cells from PBMCs. The receptors stem from a human donor in good health (CMV status not recorded). Some clones in this sample may be carry-over from other donors' samples.

This sequence joins TRBV2 and TRBJ2-2; D is possibly TRBD2 (6 bases). V gave up 5 bases and J gave up 1 base, with 8 bases separating them. CDR3 size: 14 residues. CDR1 SNHLY and CDR2 FYNNEI come from the germline V gene. The DNA of the CDR3 is TGTGCCAGCAGTCCGGGAGAGAACACCGGGGAGCTGTTTTTT. This gives the protein CASSPGENTGELFF.

On this clonotype itself: Just one base apart from a much larger clone, this may be a read error. The chain couples TRBV6-6 to TRBJ2-3, with D possibly being TRBD1 or TRBD2 (5 bases each). The germline CDR1 and CDR2 sequences are MNHNY and SVGAGI (reference sequence). The CDR3 is made up of 15 amino acids. Trimming cost V 1 base and J 2 bases, with 10 bases left between them. The CDR3: CASSYCGGSTDTQYF. CDR3 coding DNA: TGTGCCAGCAGTTACTGTGGGGGATCCACAGATACGCAGTATTTT.

This clonotype was counted only a few times. This rearrangement joins TRBV6-4 to TRBJ2-2; no firm D call. V was trimmed by 2 bases and J by 5 bases, leaving 3 bases between them. This CDR3 has 12 residues. Germline CDR1 and CDR2: MRHNA and SNTAGT. CDR3 sequence reads: CASSDETGELFF. CDR3 nucleotides: TGTGCCAGCAGTGACGAAACCGGGGAGCTGTTTTTT.

At least ten counts were recorded for this clonotype. The rearrangement uses TRBV7-2 and TRBJ1-1; D uncertain. Trimming shortened V by 4 bases and J by 5 bases, and 11 bases separated the two germline ends. The length of the CDR3 is 13 residues. Germline V CDR1 and CDR2: SGHTA, FQGNSA. This CDR3 is CASSSASKTEAFF. DNA for the CDR3: TGTGCCAGCAGCTCGGCCAGTAAAACTGAAGCTTTCTTT.

The V and J genes are TRBV14 and TRBJ1-1; 7 bases are shared with TRBD1. V lost 4 bases, J lost 0 bases, and 8 bases stayed unmatched. Germline V lookup: CDR1 SGHDN, CDR2 FVKESK. There are 16 residues in the CDR3. The CDR3 DNA follows: TGTGCCAGCAGCCGTCCCGGGACAGATATGAACACTGAAGCTTTCTTT. Amino acid sequence: CASSRPGTDMNTEAFF.

The gene calls are TRBV9 and TRBJ2-2; 10 bases line up with TRBD2. Germline CDR1 SGDLS, CDR2 YYNGEE. The V gene end was trimmed by 1 base and the J gene end by 2 bases; junction bases not matched to a gene: 5. The CDR3 is 17 residues long. In DNA, the CDR3 is TGTGCCAGCAGCGTATTGCTAGCGGGGGTCAACACCGGGGAGCTGTTTTTT. Protein product: CASSVLLAGVNTGELFF.

This rearrangement joins TRBV6-2 or TRBV6-3 to TRBJ1-1; D gene uncertain. CDR1 MNHEY and CDR2 SVGEGT come from the germline V gene. Trimming shortened V by 2 bases and J by 5 bases, and 12 bases separated the two germline ends. The CDR3 spans 14 residues. The CDR3 reads CASSYRWGGTEAFF. Written as DNA, the CDR3 is TGTGCCAGCAGTTACCGCTGGGGAGGGACTGAAGCTTTCTTT.

In this sample, this clonotype turned up many times. The rearrangement uses TRBV12-3 or TRBV12-4 and TRBJ2-5; TRBD1 aligns across 8 bases. CDR3 size: 15 residues. Losses at the gene ends were 5 bases for V and 2 bases for J; bases not matched to a gene: 7. CDR3 amino acids: CASSNDRDRQETQYF. The CDR3 region has the DNA TGTGCCAGCAGTAATGATCGGGACAGGCAAGAGACCCAGTACTTC.

This chain connects TRBV5-5 to TRBJ2-6, with 8 bases identical to TRBD1. V lost 4 bases and J lost 1; bases outside the gene matches: 10. The CDR3 extends over 18 amino acids. In germline, CDR1 is SGHKS, CDR2 YYEKEE (reference sequence). CDR3 DNA sequence: TGTGCCAGCAGCACCGGGGACAGGACCGTATCTGGGGCCAACGTCCTGACTTTC. As protein: CASSTGDRTVSGANVLTF.

This clonotype has ten or more counts. The chain joins TRBV7-8 to TRBJ2-7; a possible D gene is TRBD1 (5 bases). The CDR3 loop spans 14 amino acids. The V and J ends lost 5 bases and 0 bases respectively, with 11 bases between them. The germline CDR1 and CDR2 sequences are SGHVS and FQNEAQ. As DNA, the CDR3 is TGTGCCAGCAGCCGTAGGGGTAGCTCCTACGAGCAGTACTTC. Translating gives CASSRRGSSYEQYF.